This T cell receptor beta chain derives from a study of T cell repertoires in cytomegalovirus infection. Broader study findings: The response measured ex vivo was dominated by TCR beta clonotypes (HLA-C-restricted and CMV-specific).

This clonotype turned up a few times. Its target is not known. From germline, CDR1 is SGHVS and CDR2 FNYEAQ. The CDR3 has 14 residues. The V segment lost 4 bases and the J segment 2 bases; nucleotides outside the gene matches: 3. TCRdb re-called the reads with MiXCR, one entry per CDR3 protein. The sample yields about 360,000 distinct CDR3 sequences, around a sixth seen once. The genes are TRBV7-6 and TRBJ2-7, with 9 nucleotides matching TRBD2. The sequencing sample was made of PBMCs. The source is a human donor in good health (CMV status not recorded). Some clones in this sample may be carry-over from other donors' samples. CDR3 in DNA: TGTGCCAGCAGCTCGCTAGCGGGGCCCTACGAGCAGTACTTC. It encodes CASSSLAGPYEQYF.